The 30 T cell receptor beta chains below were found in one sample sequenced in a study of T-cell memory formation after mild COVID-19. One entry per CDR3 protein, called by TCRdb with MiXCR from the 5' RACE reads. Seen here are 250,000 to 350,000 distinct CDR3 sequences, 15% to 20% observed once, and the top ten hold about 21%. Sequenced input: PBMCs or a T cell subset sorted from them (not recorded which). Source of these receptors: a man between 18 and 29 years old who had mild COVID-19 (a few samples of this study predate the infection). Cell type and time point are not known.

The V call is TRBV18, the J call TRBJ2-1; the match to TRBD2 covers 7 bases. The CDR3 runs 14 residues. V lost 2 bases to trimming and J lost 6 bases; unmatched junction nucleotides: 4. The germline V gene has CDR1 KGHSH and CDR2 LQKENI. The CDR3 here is CASSPGSSGNEQFF. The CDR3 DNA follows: TGTGCCAGCTCACCAGGGTCTAGCGGCAATGAGCAGTTCTTC.

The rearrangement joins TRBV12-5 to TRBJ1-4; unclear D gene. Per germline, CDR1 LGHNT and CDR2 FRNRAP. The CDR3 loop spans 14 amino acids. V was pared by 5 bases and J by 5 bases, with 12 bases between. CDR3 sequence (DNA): TGTGCTAGTGGTCGGACGGCAGACAATGAAAAACTGTTTTTT. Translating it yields CASGRTADNEKLFF.

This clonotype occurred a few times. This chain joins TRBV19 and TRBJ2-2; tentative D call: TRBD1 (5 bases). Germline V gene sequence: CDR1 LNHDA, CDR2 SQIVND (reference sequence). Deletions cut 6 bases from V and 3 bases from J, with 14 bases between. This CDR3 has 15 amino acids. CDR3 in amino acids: CASRLAGPYTGELFF. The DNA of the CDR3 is TGTGCCAGTAGACTTGCAGGGCCATACACCGGGGAGCTGTTTTTT.

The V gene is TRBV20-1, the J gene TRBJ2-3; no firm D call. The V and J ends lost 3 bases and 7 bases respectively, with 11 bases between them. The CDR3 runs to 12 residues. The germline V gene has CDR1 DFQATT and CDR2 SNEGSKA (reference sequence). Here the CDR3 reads CSASRRWNTQYF. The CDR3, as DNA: TGCAGTGCTAGCCGCAGATGGAATACGCAGTATTTT.

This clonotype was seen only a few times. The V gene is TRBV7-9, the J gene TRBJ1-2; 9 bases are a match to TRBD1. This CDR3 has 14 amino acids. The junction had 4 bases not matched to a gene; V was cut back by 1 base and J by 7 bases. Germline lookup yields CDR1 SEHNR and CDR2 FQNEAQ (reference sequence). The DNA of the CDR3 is TGTGCCAGCAGCTTAGGCGGGACAGGGATTGGCTACACCTTC. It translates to CASSLGGTGIGYTF.

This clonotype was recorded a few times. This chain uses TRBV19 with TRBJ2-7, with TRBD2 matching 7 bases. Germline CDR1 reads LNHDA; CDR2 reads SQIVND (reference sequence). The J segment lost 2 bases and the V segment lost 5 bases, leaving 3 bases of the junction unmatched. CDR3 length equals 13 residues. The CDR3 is CASSAAGAYEQYV. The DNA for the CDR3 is TGTGCCAGTAGTGCCGCGGGGGCCTACGAGCAGTACGTC.

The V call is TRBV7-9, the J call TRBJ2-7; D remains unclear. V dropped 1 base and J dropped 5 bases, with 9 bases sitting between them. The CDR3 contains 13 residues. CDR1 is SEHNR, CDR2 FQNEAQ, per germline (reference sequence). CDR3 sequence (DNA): TGTGCCAGCAGCTTAGACGGTCCGCACGAGCAGTACTTC. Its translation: CASSLDGPHEQYF.

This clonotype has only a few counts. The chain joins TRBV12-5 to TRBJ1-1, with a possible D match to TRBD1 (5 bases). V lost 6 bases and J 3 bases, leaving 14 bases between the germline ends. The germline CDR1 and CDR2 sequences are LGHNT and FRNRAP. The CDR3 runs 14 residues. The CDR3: CASGSGGVYTEAFF. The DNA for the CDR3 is TGTGCTAGTGGATCCGGGGGGGTGTACACTGAAGCTTTCTTT.

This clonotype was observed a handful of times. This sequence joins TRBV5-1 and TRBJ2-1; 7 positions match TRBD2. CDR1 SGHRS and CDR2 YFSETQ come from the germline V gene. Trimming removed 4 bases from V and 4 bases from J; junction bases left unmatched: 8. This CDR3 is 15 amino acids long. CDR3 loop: CASSPRLAEYNEQFF. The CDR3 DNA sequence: TGCGCCAGCAGCCCGAGACTAGCCGAATACAATGAGCAGTTCTTC.

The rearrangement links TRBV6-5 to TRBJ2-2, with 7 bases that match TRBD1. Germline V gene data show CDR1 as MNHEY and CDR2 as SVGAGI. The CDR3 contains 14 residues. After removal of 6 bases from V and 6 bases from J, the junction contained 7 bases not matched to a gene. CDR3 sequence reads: CASRKGAEAGELFF. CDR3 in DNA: TGTGCCAGCAGAAAGGGGGCCGAAGCCGGGGAGCTGTTTTTT.

The CDR3 DNA follows: TGTGCCATCAGTGAGGGCCTCCCTAGGAGCACTGAAGCTTTCTTT. Its translation: CAISEGLPRSTEAFF. The rearrangement uses TRBV10-3 and TRBJ1-1; no clear D gene. V was clipped by 2 bases and J by 4 bases, with 14 bases between them. In germline, CDR1 is ENHRY, CDR2 SYGVKD. CDR3 length equals 15 residues.

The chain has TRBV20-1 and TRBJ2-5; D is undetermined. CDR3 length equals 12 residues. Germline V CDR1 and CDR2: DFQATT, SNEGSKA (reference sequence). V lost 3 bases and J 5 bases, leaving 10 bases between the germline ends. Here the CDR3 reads CSARAFVETQYF. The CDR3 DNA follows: TGCAGTGCTAGGGCATTCGTGGAGACCCAGTACTTC.

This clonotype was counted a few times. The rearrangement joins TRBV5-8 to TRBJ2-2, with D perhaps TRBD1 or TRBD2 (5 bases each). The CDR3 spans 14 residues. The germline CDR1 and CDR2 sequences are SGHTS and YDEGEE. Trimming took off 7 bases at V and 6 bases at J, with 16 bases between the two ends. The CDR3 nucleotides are TGTGCCAGCGACTTTCGGGGACCGGCCGGGGAGCTGTTTTTT. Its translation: CASDFRGPAGELFF.

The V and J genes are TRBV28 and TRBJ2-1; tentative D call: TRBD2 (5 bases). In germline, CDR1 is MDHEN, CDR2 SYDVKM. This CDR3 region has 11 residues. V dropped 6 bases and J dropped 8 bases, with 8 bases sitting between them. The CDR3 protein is CASRRAYEQFF. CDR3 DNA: TGTGCCAGCAGGAGGGCCTATGAGCAGTTCTTC.

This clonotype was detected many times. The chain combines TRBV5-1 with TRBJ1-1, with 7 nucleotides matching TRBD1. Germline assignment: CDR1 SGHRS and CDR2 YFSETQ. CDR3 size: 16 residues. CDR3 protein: CPATSGTEEPNTEAFF. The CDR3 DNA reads TGCCCCGCTACAAGCGGGACAGAAGAACCAAACACTGAAGCTTTCTTT. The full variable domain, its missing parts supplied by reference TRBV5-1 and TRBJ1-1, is KAGVTQTPRYLIKTRGQQVTLSCSPISGHRSVSWYQQTPGQGLQFLFEYFSETQRNKGNFPGRFSGRQFSNSRSEMNVSTLELGDSALYLCPATSGTEEPNTEAFFGQGTRLTVV.

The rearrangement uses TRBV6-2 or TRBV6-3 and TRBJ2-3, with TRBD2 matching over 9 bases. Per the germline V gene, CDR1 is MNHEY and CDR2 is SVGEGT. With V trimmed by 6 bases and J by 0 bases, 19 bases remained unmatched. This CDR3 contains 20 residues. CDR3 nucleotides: TGTGCCAGCAGGAGGCGGGGGGGCCGAACCTTACCTTCTAGCACAGATACGCAGTATTTT. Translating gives CASRRRGGRTLPSSTDTQYF.

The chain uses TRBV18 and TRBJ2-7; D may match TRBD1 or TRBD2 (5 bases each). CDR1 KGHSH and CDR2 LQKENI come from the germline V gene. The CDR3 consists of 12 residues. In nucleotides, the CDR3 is TGTGCCAGCTCACCACGAGGGGCCCAATCTTTCGTC. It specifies CASSPRGAQSFV.

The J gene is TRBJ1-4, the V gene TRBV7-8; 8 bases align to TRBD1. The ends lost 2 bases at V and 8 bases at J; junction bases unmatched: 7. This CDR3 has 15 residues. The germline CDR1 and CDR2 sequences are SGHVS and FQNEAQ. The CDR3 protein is CASSLYQGAREKLFF. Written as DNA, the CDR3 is TGTGCCAGCAGCTTATATCAGGGGGCAAGGGAAAAACTGTTTTTT. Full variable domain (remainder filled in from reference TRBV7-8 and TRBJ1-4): GAGVSQSPRYKVAKRGQDVALRCDPISGHVSLFWYQQALGQGPEFLTYFQNEAQLDKSGLPSDRFFAERPEGSVSTLKIQRTQQEDSAVYLCASSLYQGAREKLFFGSGTQLSVL.

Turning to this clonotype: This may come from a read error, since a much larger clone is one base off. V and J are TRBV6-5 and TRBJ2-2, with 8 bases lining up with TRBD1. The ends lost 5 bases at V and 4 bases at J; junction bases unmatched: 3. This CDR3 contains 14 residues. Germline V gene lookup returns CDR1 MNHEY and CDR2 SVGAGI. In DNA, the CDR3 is TGTGCCAGCAGTCGACAGGGGATCACCGGGGAGCTGTTTTTT. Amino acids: CASSRQGITGELFF.

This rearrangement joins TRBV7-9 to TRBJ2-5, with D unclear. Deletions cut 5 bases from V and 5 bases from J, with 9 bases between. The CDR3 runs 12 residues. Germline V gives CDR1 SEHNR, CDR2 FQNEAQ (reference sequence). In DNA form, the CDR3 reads TGTGCCAGCAGCGTCAGCCTGGAGACCCAGTACTTC. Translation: CASSVSLETQYF. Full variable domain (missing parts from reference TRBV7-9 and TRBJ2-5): DTGVSQNPRHKITKRGQNVTFRCDPISEHNRLYWYRQTLGQGPEFLTYFQNEAQLEKSRLLSDRFSAERPKGSFSTLEIQRTEQGDSAMYLCASSVSLETQYFGPGTRLLVL.

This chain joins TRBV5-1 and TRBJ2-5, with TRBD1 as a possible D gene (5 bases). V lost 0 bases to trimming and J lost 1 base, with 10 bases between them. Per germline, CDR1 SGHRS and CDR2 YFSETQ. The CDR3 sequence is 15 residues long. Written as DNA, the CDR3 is TGCGCCAGCAGCTTGGTATCCGACAGCCAAGAGACCCAGTACTTC. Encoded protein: CASSLVSDSQETQYF.

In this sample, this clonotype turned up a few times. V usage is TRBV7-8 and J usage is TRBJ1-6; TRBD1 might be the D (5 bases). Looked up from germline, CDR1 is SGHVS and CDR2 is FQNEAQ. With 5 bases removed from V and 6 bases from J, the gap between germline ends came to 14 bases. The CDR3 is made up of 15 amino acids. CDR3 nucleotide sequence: TGTGCCAGCAGCCTAGAGGGGCCCTTTAATTCACCCCTCCACTTT. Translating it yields CASSLEGPFNSPLHF. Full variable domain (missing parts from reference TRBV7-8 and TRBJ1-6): GAGVSQSPRYKVAKRGQDVALRCDPISGHVSLFWYQQALGQGPEFLTYFQNEAQLDKSGLPSDRFFAERPEGSVSTLKIQRTQQEDSAVYLCASSLEGPFNSPLHFGNGTRLTVT.

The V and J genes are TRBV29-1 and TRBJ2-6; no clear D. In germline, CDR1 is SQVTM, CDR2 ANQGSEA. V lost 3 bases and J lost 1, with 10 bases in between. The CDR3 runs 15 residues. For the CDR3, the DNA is TGCAGCGTTGAGTGCGTCTCGTCTGGGGCCAACGTCCTGACTTTC. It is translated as CSVECVSSGANVLTF.

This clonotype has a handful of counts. The CDR3 here is CASSSGPGDEQYV. The CDR3 bases are TGTGCCAGCAGCTCAGGTCCGGGGGACGAGCAGTACGTC. This chain links TRBV5-6 with TRBJ2-7; D might be TRBD2 (6 bases). The ends were cut back, 3 bases at V and 5 bases at J, with 12 bases in the middle. The CDR3 extends over 13 amino acids. Germline loops: CDR1 SGHDT, CDR2 YYEEEE.

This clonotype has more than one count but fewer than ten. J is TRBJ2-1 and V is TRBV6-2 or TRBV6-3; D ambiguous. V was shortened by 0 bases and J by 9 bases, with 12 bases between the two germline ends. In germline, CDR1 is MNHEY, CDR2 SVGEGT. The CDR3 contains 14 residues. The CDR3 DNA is TGTGCCAGCAGTTACTCGATAGGTGTCGGTGAGCAGTTCTTC. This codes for CASSYSIGVGEQFF.

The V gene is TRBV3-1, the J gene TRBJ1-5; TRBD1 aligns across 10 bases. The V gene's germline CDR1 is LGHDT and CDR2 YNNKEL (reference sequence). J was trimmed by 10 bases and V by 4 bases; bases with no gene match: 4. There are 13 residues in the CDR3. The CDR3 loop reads CASSRTGGDPQHF. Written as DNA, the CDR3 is TGTGCCAGCAGCCGGACAGGGGGAGATCCCCAGCATTTT.

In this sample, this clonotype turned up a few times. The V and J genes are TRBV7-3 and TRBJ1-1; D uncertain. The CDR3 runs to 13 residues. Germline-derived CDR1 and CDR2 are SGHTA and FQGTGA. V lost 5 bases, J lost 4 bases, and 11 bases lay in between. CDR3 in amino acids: CASSPGVSTEAFF. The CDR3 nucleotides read TGTGCCAGCAGCCCTGGAGTGAGCACTGAAGCTTTCTTT.

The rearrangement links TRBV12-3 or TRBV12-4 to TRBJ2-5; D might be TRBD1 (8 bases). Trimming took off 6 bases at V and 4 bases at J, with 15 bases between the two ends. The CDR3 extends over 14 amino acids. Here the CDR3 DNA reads TGTGCCAGCAGATACAGGGGGGGAGGAGAGACCCAGTACTTC. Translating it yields CASRYRGGGETQYF.

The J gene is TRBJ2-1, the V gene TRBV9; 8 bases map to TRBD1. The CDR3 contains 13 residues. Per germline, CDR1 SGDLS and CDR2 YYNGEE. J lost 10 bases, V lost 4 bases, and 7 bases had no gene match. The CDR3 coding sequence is TGTGCCAGCAGCCGGACAGGGTATGACGAGCAGTTCTTC. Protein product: CASSRTGYDEQFF. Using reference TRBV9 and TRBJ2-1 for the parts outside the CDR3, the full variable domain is DSGVTQTPKHLITATGQRVTLRCSPRSGDLSVYWYQQSLDQGLQFLIQYYNGEERAKGNILERFSAQQFPDLHSELNLSSLELGDSALYFCASSRTGYDEQFFGPGTRLTVL.

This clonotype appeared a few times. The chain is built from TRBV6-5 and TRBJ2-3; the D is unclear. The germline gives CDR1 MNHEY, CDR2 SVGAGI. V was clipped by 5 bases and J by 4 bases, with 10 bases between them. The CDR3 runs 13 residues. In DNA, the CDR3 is TGTGCCAGCAGTGAGGTAGCCTCAGATACGCAGTATTTT. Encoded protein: CASSEVASDTQYF.